This TCR beta chain was captured in a study of cytomegalovirus exposure and HLA in healthy donors. Study findings and constraints: It was reportedly the case that the classifier diagnosed cytomegalovirus status with high specificity and sensitivity. Immune exposure data for these donors was limited to CMV serostatus.

As concerns this clone: Its antigen is still unknown.

PCR primers comprised 60 Vbeta and 13 Jbeta primers. Sequencing was performed with immunoSEQ multiplex PCR; in TCRdb, only in-frame clones are kept and a portion is missing. The sample lists 100,000 to 150,000 clones, approximately 85% occurring once. The V and J ends lost 0 bases and 5 bases, in that order; junction bases with no gene match: 6. The germline V gene has CDR1 SGHRS and CDR2 YFSETQ. The CDR3 spans 15 residues. The clonotype originates from a boy between 5 and 17 years old in good health and CMV-seronegative. The specimen sequenced was PBMCs. This chain connects TRBV5-1 to TRBJ2-5; TRBD2 matches at 8 bases. DNA for the CDR3: TGCGCCAGCAGCTTGGGGAGCGGGGGTTGGGAGACCCAGTACTTC. This translates into CASSLGSGGWETQYF.